This TCR beta chain was documented in a study of T cell responses to AZD1222 COVID-19 vaccine. Regarding the study as a whole: Donor demographics were predominantly white British with a female majority; clonal diversity may be underestimated. The study reported that nearly half of spike-specific TCRs target unmutated variant regions.

The assay was immunoSEQ multiplex PCR, and TCRdb's table has in-frame clones only and misses some. The sample lists about 150,000 clones, less than 90% occurring once. V lost 5 bases to trimming and J lost 4 bases, with 9 bases between them. The CDR3 covers 13 residues. CDR1 is SEHNR, CDR2 FQNEAQ, per germline (reference sequence). A note on this clone: Antigen specificity is unknown.

The chain uses TRBV7-9 and TRBJ1-5, with D maybe TRBD1 (6 bases). The sequencing used peripheral blood, collected on day 0 of MenACWY control vaccination. The TCR originated in an adult in good health. CDR3 in DNA: TGTGCCAGCAGCCCTGGACAGAATCAGCCCCAGCATTTT. Its protein product is CASSPGQNQPQHF.